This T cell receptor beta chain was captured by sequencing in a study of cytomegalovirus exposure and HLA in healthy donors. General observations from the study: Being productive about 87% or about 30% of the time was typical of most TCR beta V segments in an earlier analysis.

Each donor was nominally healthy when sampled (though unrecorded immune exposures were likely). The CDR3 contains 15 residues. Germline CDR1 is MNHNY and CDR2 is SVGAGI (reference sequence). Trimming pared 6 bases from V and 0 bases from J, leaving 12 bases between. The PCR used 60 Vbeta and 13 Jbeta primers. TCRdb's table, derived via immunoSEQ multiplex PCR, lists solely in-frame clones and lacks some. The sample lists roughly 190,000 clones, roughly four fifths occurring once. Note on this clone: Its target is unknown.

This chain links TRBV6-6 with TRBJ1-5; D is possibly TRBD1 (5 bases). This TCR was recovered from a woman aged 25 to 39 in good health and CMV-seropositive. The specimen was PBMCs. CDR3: CASSAPQGSNQPQHF. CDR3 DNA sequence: TGTGCCAGCAGCGCTCCGCAGGGTAGCAATCAGCCCCAGCATTTT.